This TCR beta chain was found in a study of blood T cell repertoires in COVID-19. Per the study methods: Counts of nucleated cells, estimated from reference gene primer amplification, were obtained. Some clones are missing from TCRdb's copy, which holds only in-frame ones; the method was immunoSEQ multiplex PCR. V and J calls and clone size follow that table, whereas D and trimming were derived from the DNA. Found here are fewer than 250,000 clones, approximately 90% of them singletons; the top ten hold 5.5% to 7%. This CDR3 has 15 amino acids. Trimming took off 0 bases at V and 2 bases at J, with 10 bases between the two ends. Germline V gene data show CDR1 as SGDLS and CDR2 as YYNGEE.

V usage is TRBV9 and J usage is TRBJ2-3; D remains unclear. The sequenced sample consisted of peripheral blood. The TCR originated in a woman between 35 and 50 years old who had recovered from COVID-19. The CDR3 DNA sequence: TGTGCCAGCAGCGTAGGCCCGGGTATCACAGATACGCAGTATTTT. Translating it yields CASSVGPGITDTQYF.